A selection of T cell receptor beta chains follows, all from one sample in a study of cytomegalovirus exposure and HLA in healthy donors. Generated by immunoSEQ multiplex PCR, the TCRdb table keeps only in-frame clones and is missing some. The table records about 130,000 clones, approximately 92% of them present only once. Sequencing was carried out using PBMCs. These receptors all come from a woman younger than 35 in good health and CMV-seronegative. Each CDR3 is given with its conserved first and last residue. Each record gives: V gene, CDR3 protein.

>TRBV28
CASRSGTGRLGYTF
>TRBV19
CASSIRPSRGETQYF
>TRBV5-1
CASSLRGAGFYEQYF
>TRBV6-1
CASRAGQGSYNEQFF
>TRBV5-1
CASSVRLAGSTDTQYF
>TRBV7-8
CASSYRVQRLHWEGYTF
>TRBV5-1
CASSLTGVTEAFF
>TRBV5-5
CASSQSPAVNSPLHF
>TRBV18
CASSPSRDRKIEVHEKLFF
>TRBV15
CATSSYDRGGMYTEAFF
>TRBV10-3
CAISPGHGMNTEAFF
>TRBV21-1
CASSSGTGGVYEQYF
>TRBV15
CATSRVREDGYTF
>TRBV18
CASSAAGTAFYGYTF
>TRBV19
CASSRGQGANEKLFF
>TRBV2
CASRLGGPGQGTDTQYF
>TRBV18
CASSPQGTLANYGYTF